At least ten counts were recorded for the clone carrying this T cell receptor (beta chain). The antigen is not known. This specimen belongs to a study of response to subunit inactivated influenza vaccine. Findings and caveats of the study: Few additional T cells are recruited per seasonal influenza vaccination, authors suggested.

The trim removed 4 bases at V and 4 bases at J, leaving 7 bases unmatched. The CDR3 runs 14 residues. Germline V CDR1 and CDR2: SGHRS, YFSETQ. One entry per CDR3 protein, called by TCRdb with MiXCR from the RT-PCR reads. Among about half a million distinct CDR3 sequences listed, roughly 9.7% were seen once. The input for sequencing was PBMCs from blood, taken around seven weeks after vaccination. The chain combines TRBV5-1 with TRBJ2-7; the match to TRBD1 covers 8 bases. This receptor was obtained from a middle-aged man who received an inactivated influenza vaccine. In DNA, the CDR3 is TGCGCCAGCAGCCTCGGACAGGGCGGGTACGAGCAGTACTTC. As protein: CASSLGQGGYEQYF.